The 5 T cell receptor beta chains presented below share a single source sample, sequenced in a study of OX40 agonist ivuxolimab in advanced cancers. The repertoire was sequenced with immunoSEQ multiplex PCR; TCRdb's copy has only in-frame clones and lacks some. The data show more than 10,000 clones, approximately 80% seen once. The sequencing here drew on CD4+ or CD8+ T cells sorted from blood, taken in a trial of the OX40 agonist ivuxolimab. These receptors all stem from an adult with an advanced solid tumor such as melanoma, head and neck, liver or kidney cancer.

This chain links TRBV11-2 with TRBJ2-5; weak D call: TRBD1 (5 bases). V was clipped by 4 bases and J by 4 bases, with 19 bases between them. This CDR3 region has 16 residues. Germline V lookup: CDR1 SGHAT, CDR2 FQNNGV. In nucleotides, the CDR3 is TGTGCCAGCAGCTATAGGACACTCGTTGGGCGAGAGACCCAGTACTTC. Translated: CASSYRTLVGRETQYF.

CDR3 loop: CASSLGRGNTEAFF. The DNA of the CDR3 is TGCGCCAGCAGCCTTGGTAGGGGGAACACTGAAGCTTTCTTT. V is TRBV4-1 and J is TRBJ1-1, with D possibly being TRBD1 (5 bases). Germline assignment: CDR1 MGHRA and CDR2 YSYEKL. Trimming stripped 4 bases from V and 1 base from J, with 10 bases between. The CDR3 has 14 residues.

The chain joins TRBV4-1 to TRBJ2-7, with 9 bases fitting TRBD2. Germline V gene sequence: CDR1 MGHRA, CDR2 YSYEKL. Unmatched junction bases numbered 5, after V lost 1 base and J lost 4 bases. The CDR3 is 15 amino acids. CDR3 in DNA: TGCGCCAGCAGCCAAGGTAGCGGGAGTCATTACGAGCAGTACTTC. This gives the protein CASSQGSGSHYEQYF.

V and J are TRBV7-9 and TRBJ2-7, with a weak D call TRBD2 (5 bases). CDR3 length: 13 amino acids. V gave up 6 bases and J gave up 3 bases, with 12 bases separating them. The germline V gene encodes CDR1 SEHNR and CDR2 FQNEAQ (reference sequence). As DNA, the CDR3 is TGTGCCAGCAGTTCCCCCCGGGACTACGAGCAGTACTTC. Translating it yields CASSSPRDYEQYF. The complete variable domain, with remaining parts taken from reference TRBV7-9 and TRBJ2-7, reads DTGVSQNPRHKITKRGQNVTFRCDPISEHNRLYWYRQTLGQGPEFLTYFQNEAQLEKSRLLSDRFSAERPKGSFSTLEIQRTEQGDSAMYLCASSSPRDYEQYFGPGTRLTVT.

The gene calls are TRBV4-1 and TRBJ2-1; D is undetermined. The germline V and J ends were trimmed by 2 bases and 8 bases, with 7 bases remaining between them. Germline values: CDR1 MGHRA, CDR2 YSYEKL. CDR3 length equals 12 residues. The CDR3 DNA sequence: TGCGCCAGCAGCCAATCTGGGGATGAGCAGTTCTTC. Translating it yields CASSQSGDEQFF.